This T cell receptor beta chain appears in the sequencing data of a study of cytomegalovirus exposure and HLA in healthy donors. Across the study: In an earlier analysis, 90 million to 120 million unique TCR beta sequences were found from some 200 million T cells. Findings and caveats of the study: There were about 160 TCR beta chains listed as cytomegalovirus-associated.

On this clone itself: What it recognizes is unknown.

The CDR3 runs to 12 residues. The germline V gene has CDR1 MGHRA and CDR2 YSYEKL. Trimming removed 5 bases from V and 4 bases from J, with 5 bases in between. Primers for the PCR totalled 60 Vbeta and 13 Jbeta. The data were produced by immunoSEQ multiplex PCR, yet TCRdb's version contains in-frame clones alone and is incomplete. The sample includes approximately 170,000 clones, 70% to 75% seen only once; the top ten take under 5%. The chain uses TRBV4-1 and TRBJ1-4; D unclear. Sequencing was carried out using PBMCs. The TCR comes from a man younger than 40 in good health and CMV-seropositive. For the CDR3, the DNA is TGCGCCAGCAGCTCCCGTAATGAAAAACTGTTTTTT. This translates into CASSSRNEKLFF.